Presented here are 29 T cell receptor beta chains from one specimen sequenced in a study of T cells in localized non-small cell lung cancer. This table comes from immunoSEQ multiplex PCR, and its TCRdb copy is limited to in-frame clones, with some not included. The data contain over 70,000 clones, about 90% of them singletons. The specimen comprised peripheral blood, sampled before any cancer treatment. Receptors were obtained from a male donor at least 60 years old with stage III squamous cell lung carcinoma.

V usage is TRBV6-5 and J usage is TRBJ1-5; TRBD1 might be the D (6 bases). The germline V and J ends were trimmed by 0 bases and 11 bases, with 14 bases remaining between them. Germline CDR1 MNHEY, CDR2 SVGAGI. This CDR3 has 14 residues. In nucleotides, the CDR3 is TGTGCCAGCAGTTACTCGATGTCCCGGACAGCCCAGCATTTT. Protein: CASSYSMSRTAQHF.

This clone was detected once. The chain links TRBV30 to TRBJ1-5, with D possibly matching TRBD1 (5 bases). Trimming left V 2 bases short and J 1 base short, with 12 bases between. CDR3 length: 15 amino acids. Germline-derived CDR1 and CDR2 are GTSNPN and SVGIG (reference sequence). The CDR3 DNA is TGTGCCTGGAGTCCGGGACTTCGGAGCAATCAGCCCCAGCATTTT. Residues: CAWSPGLRSNQPQHF.

The chain uses TRBV4-2 and TRBJ1-4; D possibly corresponds to TRBD1 (5 bases). The CDR3 has 16 residues. Germline lookup yields CDR1 LGHNA and CDR2 YNFKEQ. V gave up 3 bases and J gave up 4 bases, with 15 bases separating them. CDR3 nucleotides: TGTGCCAGCAGCCATCGAACGGGACCACTTAATGAAAAACTGTTTTTT. It yields the protein CASSHRTGPLNEKLFF.

V gene TRBV28 combines with J gene TRBJ2-3; possibly TRBD1 for D (6 bases). The CDR3 is 15 amino acids. Germline loops: CDR1 MDHEN, CDR2 SYDVKM. The V end was cut by 5 bases, the J end by 3 bases, with 15 bases between. The chain's CDR3 is CASSRPEGETDTQYF. DNA for the CDR3: TGTGCCAGCAGTCGCCCCGAGGGGGAAACAGATACGCAGTATTTT.

This chain joins TRBV7-9 and TRBJ2-3; no clear D. The CDR3 runs 12 residues. Trimming shortened V by 5 bases and J by 4 bases, and 7 bases separated the two germline ends. Germline V gives CDR1 SEHNR, CDR2 FQNEAQ (reference sequence). The CDR3 region is CASSNQPDTQYF. For the CDR3, the DNA is TGTGCCAGCAGCAACCAACCAGATACGCAGTATTTT.

V usage is TRBV7-2 and J usage is TRBJ1-2; tentative D call: TRBD1 (6 bases). V dropped 5 bases and J dropped 3 bases, with 13 bases sitting between them. This CDR3 region has 14 residues. Germline-derived CDR1 and CDR2 are SGHTA and FQGNSA. The CDR3 protein is CASSLSTGYYGYTF. DNA for the CDR3: TGTGCCAGCAGCCTCTCGACAGGATACTATGGCTACACCTTC.

The rearrangement joins TRBV4-3 to TRBJ1-1, with D tentatively TRBD1 (5 bases). V lost 1 base, J lost 11 bases, and 14 bases lay in between. Germline-derived CDR1 and CDR2 are LGHNA and YSLEER. The CDR3 consists of 13 residues. The DNA for the CDR3 is TGCGCCAGCAGCCAAGGGGGAGGGGAACGGGCTTTCTTT. Amino acids: CASSQGGGERAFF.

The V and J genes are TRBV19 and TRBJ1-2; tentatively, D is TRBD1 (6 bases). CDR1 is LNHDA and CDR2 is SQIVND in the germline V gene (reference sequence). V was trimmed by 4 bases and J by 1 base, leaving 13 bases between them. The CDR3 consists of 15 residues. CDR3 sequence (DNA): TGTGCCAGTAGTACTCGGACAGATAATAACTATGGCTACACCTTC. As protein: CASSTRTDNNYGYTF.

The chain uses TRBV18 and TRBJ2-2, with no clear D. V was shortened by 0 bases and J by 3 bases, with 5 bases between the two germline ends. Germline CDR1 is KGHSH and CDR2 is LQKENI. This CDR3 is 14 amino acids long. CDR3 nucleotide sequence: TGTGCCAGCTCACCACCGGGGTACACCGGGGAGCTGTTTTTT. Protein: CASSPPGYTGELFF.

In DNA, the CDR3 is TGTGCCAGCAGTTTACCCGACAGAGGGGGGGGCTACACCTTC. Protein: CASSLPDRGGGYTF. The gene calls are TRBV28 and TRBJ1-2; the D gene is possibly TRBD1 (6 bases). V was cut by 2 bases and J by 8 bases, with 15 bases left in between. CDR3 size: 14 residues. Germline V gives CDR1 MDHEN, CDR2 SYDVKM.

V and J are TRBV5-4 and TRBJ1-4; 7 bases map to TRBD1. The CDR3 is 14 residues long. Germline CDR1 reads SGHNT; CDR2 reads YYREEE (reference sequence). Losses at the gene ends were 0 bases for V and 8 bases for J; bases not matched to a gene: 4. The DNA for the CDR3 is TGTGCCAGCAGCTTGGATGGACAGGCGGAAAAACTGTTTTTT. Its protein product is CASSLDGQAEKLFF. Combining the CDR3 with reference TRBV5-4 and TRBJ1-4 gives the whole variable domain ETGVTQSPTHLIKTRGQQVTLRCSSQSGHNTVSWYQQALGQGPQFIFQYYREEENGRGNFPPRFSGLQFPNYSSELNVNALELDDSALYLCASSLDGQAEKLFFGSGTQLSVL.

The chain couples TRBV11-3 to TRBJ2-3; 11 bases agree with TRBD2. Germline CDR1 is SGHNT and CDR2 is YENEEA. The CDR3 consists of 15 residues. The trim removed 5 bases at V and 2 bases at J, leaving 3 bases unmatched. The CDR3 DNA follows: TGTGCCAGCAGCCTGACTAGCGGGGCCACAGATACGCAGTATTTT. This gives the protein CASSLTSGATDTQYF.

The chain is built from TRBV5-6 and TRBJ1-6; D might be TRBD1 (6 bases). The germline V gene encodes CDR1 SGHDT and CDR2 YYEEEE. The CDR3 covers 14 residues. V shed 4 bases and J shed 6 bases, with 11 bases lying between them. CDR3 DNA sequence: TGTGCCAGCAGCACCCGGGGGCGTAATTCACCCCTCCACTTT. Its protein product is CASSTRGRNSPLHF.

The CDR3 reads CASRAGGPGEQFF. The DNA of the CDR3 is TGTGCCAGTAGAGCGGGGGGGCCTGGTGAGCAGTTCTTC. The chain combines TRBV19 with TRBJ2-1; 10 bases match TRBD2. Trimming at V came to 6 bases and at J to 9 bases, leaving 5 bases not matched to a gene. CDR3 length equals 13 residues. Per the germline V gene, CDR1 is LNHDA and CDR2 is SQIVND (reference sequence).

The V gene is TRBV6-1, the J gene TRBJ1-1; no firm D call. Germline V gives CDR1 MNHNS, CDR2 SASEGT. CDR3 length equals 14 residues. With 5 bases removed from V and 11 bases from J, the gap between germline ends came to 21 bases. DNA of the CDR3: TGTGCCAGCAGTCAATCAGGAAATCGAGGAACGGCTTTCTTT. This sequence encodes CASSQSGNRGTAFF.

For the CDR3, the DNA is TGTGCCAGCAGTGACGACAATGAGCAGTTCTTC. Amino acid sequence: CASSDDNEQFF. The chain joins TRBV2 to TRBJ2-1; D unclear. Germline CDR1 SNHLY, CDR2 FYNNEI. The germline V and J ends were trimmed by 3 bases and 5 bases, with 2 bases remaining between them. The CDR3 covers 11 residues.

The genes are TRBV7-2 and TRBJ1-2, with 7 positions matching TRBD1. Germline V lookup: CDR1 SGHTA, CDR2 FQGNSA. This CDR3 region has 12 residues. V lost 5 bases to trimming and J lost 5 bases; unmatched junction nucleotides: 2. CDR3 nucleotides: TGTGCCAGCAGCCTGACAGGGTATGGCTACACCTTC. Encoded protein: CASSLTGYGYTF.

This clone was observed once. V gene TRBV18 combines with J gene TRBJ1-1; 7 bases line up with TRBD1. CDR1 is KGHSH and CDR2 is LQKENI in the germline V gene. V was clipped by 3 bases and J by 2 bases; unmatched bases: 6. This CDR3 has 15 residues. CDR3 loop: CASSPFGQVNTEAFF. DNA for the CDR3: TGTGCCAGCTCACCGTTCGGACAGGTTAACACTGAAGCTTTCTTT. Combining the CDR3 with reference TRBV18 and TRBJ1-1 gives the whole variable domain NAGVMQNPRHLVRRRGQEARLRCSPMKGHSHVYWYRQLPEEGLKFMVYLQKENIIDESGMPKERFSAEFPKEGPSILRIQQVVRGDSAAYFCASSPFGQVNTEAFFGQGTRLTVV.

The chain carries TRBV28 and TRBJ2-2; a weak D match, TRBD1 (6 bases). Trimming took 2 bases from V and 5 from J, leaving 15 bases between them. Germline values: CDR1 MDHEN, CDR2 SYDVKM. The CDR3 runs 16 residues. As DNA, the CDR3 is TGTGCCAGCAGTTTACGGGCAGGGGTGGCAACCGGGGAGCTGTTTTTT. Translating gives CASSLRAGVATGELFF.

This rearrangement joins TRBV5-4 to TRBJ1-3, with unresolved D. The germline V and J ends were trimmed by 4 bases and 3 bases, with 20 bases remaining between them. Germline-derived CDR1 and CDR2 are SGHNT and YYREEE (reference sequence). This CDR3 contains 17 residues. CDR3 protein: CASSLPAGNKNGNTIYF. CDR3 nucleotide sequence: TGTGCCAGCAGCCTTCCCGCTGGGAACAAGAATGGAAACACCATATATTTT.

The CDR3 region is CAISEPPTGVDGYTF. Here the CDR3 DNA reads TGTGCCATCAGTGAGCCGCCGACAGGGGTGGATGGCTACACCTTC. V usage is TRBV10-3 and J usage is TRBJ1-2, with TRBD1 matching 8 bases. Looked up from germline, CDR1 is ENHRY and CDR2 is SYGVKD. CDR3 size: 15 residues. With V trimmed by 2 bases and J by 6 bases, 8 bases remained unmatched.

The rearrangement joins TRBV28 to TRBJ1-6; unclear D gene. Germline values: CDR1 MDHEN, CDR2 SYDVKM. V was cut by 8 bases and J by 6 bases, with 8 bases left in between. The CDR3 sequence is 12 residues long. The CDR3 DNA sequence: TGTGCCAGCCGCAGAACTAATTCACCCCTCCACTTT. Its translation is CASRRTNSPLHF.

This chain connects TRBV19 to TRBJ1-5; tentative D call: TRBD1 (6 bases). V lost 3 bases and J lost 5, with 14 bases in between. The germline V gene has CDR1 LNHDA and CDR2 SQIVND (reference sequence). The CDR3 is 15 residues long. CDR3 residues: CASSMFAGVDQPQHF. CDR3 bases: TGTGCCAGTAGTATGTTCGCAGGGGTAGATCAGCCCCAGCATTTT.

A single count supports this clone. The chain joins TRBV28 to TRBJ1-4; D possibly corresponds to TRBD1 (6 bases). Germline V gene data show CDR1 as MDHEN and CDR2 as SYDVKM. The V end was cut by 6 bases, the J end by 7 bases, with 15 bases between. The CDR3 totals 14 residues. This CDR3 reads CASRVTGPGEKLFF. As DNA, the CDR3 is TGTGCCAGCAGGGTGACAGGCCCTGGTGAAAAACTGTTTTTT.

This sequence joins TRBV11-2 and TRBJ2-7; TRBD2 is a possible D gene (6 bases). Per germline, CDR1 SGHAT and CDR2 FQNNGV. Trimming left V 0 bases short and J 2 bases short, with 14 bases between. The CDR3 extends over 16 amino acids. The CDR3 sequence is CASSLDRGTQTYEQYV. In DNA, the CDR3 is TGTGCCAGCAGCTTAGATCGGGGGACTCAAACCTACGAGCAGTACGTC.

The V call is TRBV4-2, the J call TRBJ2-3; 11 bases align to TRBD2. CDR3 length equals 16 residues. Germline V gives CDR1 LGHNA, CDR2 YNFKEQ. V gave up 1 base and J gave up 2 bases; unmatched junction bases: 2. CDR3 DNA sequence: TGTGCCAGCAGCCAAGTAGCGGGGGGGACCACAGATACGCAGTATTTT. Translating gives CASSQVAGGTTDTQYF.

The J gene is TRBJ1-4, the V gene TRBV2; D is undetermined. The ends were cut back, 3 bases at V and 6 bases at J, with 5 bases in the middle. The CDR3 consists of 12 residues. Per the germline V gene, CDR1 is SNHLY and CDR2 is FYNNEI. This chain's CDR3 is CASSDGYEKLFF. CDR3 nucleotides: TGTGCCAGCAGTGATGGTTATGAAAAACTGTTTTTT.

This sequence joins TRBV21-1 and TRBJ1-5; the D segment call TRBD1 is taken from the table without a DNA check. TRBV21-1 is designated a pseudogene. This CDR3 is 14 amino acids long. CDR3 sequence reads: CASSPVQGNQPQHF. The DNA of the CDR3 is TGTGCCAGCAGCCCAGTACAGGGCAATCAGCCCCAGCATTTT.

The chain carries TRBV6-5 and TRBJ1-6, with TRBD1 matching 9 bases. CDR3 length: 15 residues. Per the germline V gene, CDR1 is MNHEY and CDR2 is SVGAGI. J was trimmed by 7 bases and V by 6 bases; bases with no gene match: 7. CDR3 nucleotide sequence: TGTGCCAGCAGACCATCGACAGGGGGGAATTCACCCCTCCACTTT. Translation: CASRPSTGGNSPLHF.